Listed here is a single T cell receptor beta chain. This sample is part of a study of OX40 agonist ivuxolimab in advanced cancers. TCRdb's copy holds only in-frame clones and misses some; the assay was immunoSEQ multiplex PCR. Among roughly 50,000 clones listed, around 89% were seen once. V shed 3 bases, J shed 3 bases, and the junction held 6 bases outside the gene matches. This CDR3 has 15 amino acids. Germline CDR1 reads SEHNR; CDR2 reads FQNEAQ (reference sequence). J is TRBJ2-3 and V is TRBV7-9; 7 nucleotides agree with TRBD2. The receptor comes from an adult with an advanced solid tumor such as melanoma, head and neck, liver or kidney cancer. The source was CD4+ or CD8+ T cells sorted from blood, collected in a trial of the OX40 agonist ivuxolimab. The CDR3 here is CASSFLADSTDTQYF. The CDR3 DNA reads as TGTGCCAGCAGCTTCCTAGCGGACTCTACAGATACGCAGTATTTT.